The T cell receptor (beta chain) under discussion was sequenced for a study of blood T cell repertoires in COVID-19. Turning to the study itself: The United States, Italy and Spain were the sources of the acute and convalescent COVID-19 samples.

Trimming pared 2 bases from V and 5 bases from J, leaving 15 bases between. The CDR3 contains 15 residues. CDR1 is SGHAT and CDR2 is FQNNGV in the germline V gene. Per the study methods: It was from reference gene primer amplification that nucleated cell counts were estimated. Assay used: immunoSEQ multiplex PCR; TCRdb lists only in-frame clones, some missing. V and J calls and clone size follow that table, whereas D and trimming were derived from the DNA. The sample consists of 150,000 to 200,000 clones, just over 90% of them appearing once. Seattle enrolled patients during active infection and tracked them longitudinally.

This sequence was found in a woman aged 60-70 years with COVID-19, enrolled during active disease. The material sequenced was peripheral blood. The chain couples TRBV11-2 to TRBJ1-1, with no clear D. CDR3 region: CASSLFRGLGTEAFF. CDR3 nucleotides: TGTGCCAGCAGCTTATTTCGGGGATTAGGAACTGAAGCTTTCTTT.